This T cell receptor (beta chain) was captured by sequencing in a study of blood T cells in healthy people across ages. Regarding the study as a whole: Unsorted PBMC input precluded a conclusive naive versus antigen-experienced comparison.

V dropped 3 bases and J dropped 3 bases, with 14 bases sitting between them. This CDR3 spans 14 amino acids. Germline assignment: CDR1 DFQATT and CDR2 SNEGSKA (reference sequence). Then a second PCR, running roughly 7 to 12 cycles, was carried out with a sample-barcoded 5' primer and a J-beta primer mix. Each TCR beta cDNA got a 12-nucleotide random molecular identifier. One entry per CDR3 protein, called by TCRdb with MiXCR from the 5' RACE reads. Here the sample spans 540,000 or so distinct CDR3 sequences, around 24% being singletons. This clonotype showed up just once. What it binds is unknown. A much larger clone differs from this one at a single base, so this may be a read error. The same data also went into a second study, on T cells of mothers and their children. That source notes: RNA that had been extracted went wholly into cDNA synthesis, at roughly 1.5 ug per 15 ul. Reads recorded for TCR beta CDR3 numbered over 9.5 million per mother and roughly 2.7 million per child.

The specimen was blood. The TCR originated in a boy between 10 and 17 years old in good health. The chain recombines TRBV20-1 with TRBJ1-1; D may be TRBD1 (5 bases). The CDR3 loop reads CSASGAGPDTEAFF. The CDR3 DNA follows: TGCAGTGCTAGCGGGGCCGGGCCGGACACTGAAGCTTTCTTT.